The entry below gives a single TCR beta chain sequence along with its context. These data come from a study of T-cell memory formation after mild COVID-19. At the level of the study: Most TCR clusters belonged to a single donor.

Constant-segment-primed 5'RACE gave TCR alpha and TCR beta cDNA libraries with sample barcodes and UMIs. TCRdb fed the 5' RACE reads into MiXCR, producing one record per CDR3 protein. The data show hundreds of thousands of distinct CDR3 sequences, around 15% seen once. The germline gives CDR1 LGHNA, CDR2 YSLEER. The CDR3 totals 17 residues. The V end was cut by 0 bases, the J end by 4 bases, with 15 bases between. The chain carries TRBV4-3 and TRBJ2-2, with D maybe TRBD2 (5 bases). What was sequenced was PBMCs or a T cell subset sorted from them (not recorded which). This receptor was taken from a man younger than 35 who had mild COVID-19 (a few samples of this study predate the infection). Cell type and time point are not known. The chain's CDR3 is CASSQELFGVGTGELFF. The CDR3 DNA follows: TGCGCCAGCAGCCAAGAGTTATTCGGGGTGGGCACCGGGGAGCTGTTTTTT.